One and the same sample provided the 28 T cell receptor beta chains below, sequenced in a study of pediatric ulcerative colitis. Clones were read by immunoSEQ multiplex PCR, and TCRdb kept only the in-frame ones, dropping some. The data contain about 64,000 clones, 77% of them singletons. The sequenced sample consisted of blood. These receptors all come from a boy aged 10-17 years with moderate ulcerative colitis.

This chain joins TRBV11-1 and TRBJ1-6; D not resolved. The germline CDR1 and CDR2 sequences are SGHAT and FQDESV (reference sequence). V dropped 1 base and J dropped 14 bases, with 12 bases sitting between them. The CDR3 has 13 amino acids. CDR3 in DNA: TGTGCCAGCAGCTTAGTTCTGGTTGGCACCCTCCACTTT. Its translation: CASSLVLVGTLHF.

V usage is TRBV7-9 and J usage is TRBJ2-5; 10 bases align to TRBD2. Germline CDR1 is SEHNR and CDR2 is FQNEAQ (reference sequence). V lost 3 bases, J lost 2 bases, and 6 bases stayed unmatched. This CDR3 spans 16 amino acids. In DNA, the CDR3 is TGTGCCAGCAGCTTTGCAGCGGGAGGGCCTCAAGAGACCCAGTACTTC. The encoded protein is CASSFAAGGPQETQYF.

This chain links TRBV15 with TRBJ2-1; TRBD2 agrees at 12 bases. From germline, CDR1 is LNHNV and CDR2 YYDKDF (reference sequence). J lost 6 bases, V lost 1 base, and 10 bases had no gene match. The CDR3 totals 18 residues. The CDR3 DNA reads as TGTGCCACCAGCAGAGCAGTTAGGGCTAGCGGGAGGGGCAATGAGCAGTTCTTC. Translated: CATSRAVRASGRGNEQFF.

This clone occurred a few times. The chain links TRBV4-2 to TRBJ1-1; no clear D gene. The CDR3 is 14 amino acids. The ends were cut back, 0 bases at V and 3 bases at J, with 8 bases in the middle. Germline CDR1 and CDR2: LGHNA and YNFKEQ. CDR3 loop: CASSQDLGDTEAFF. CDR3 coding DNA: TGTGCCAGCAGCCAAGATCTGGGAGACACTGAAGCTTTCTTT.

V and J are TRBV5-1 and TRBJ2-7; 8 positions match TRBD1. V trimming: 0 bases; J trimming: 3 bases; junction bases outside the gene matches: 5. The germline V gene encodes CDR1 SGHRS and CDR2 YFSETQ. This CDR3 comprises 15 residues. CDR3 in amino acids: CASSLGQGPYYEQYF. CDR3 DNA: TGCGCCAGCAGCTTGGGACAGGGGCCGTACTACGAGCAGTACTTC.

This chain joins TRBV11-2 and TRBJ1-1; 7 bases are a match to TRBD1. With 1 base clipped from V and 5 bases from J, the junction kept 10 bases outside the gene matches. Germline values: CDR1 SGHAT, CDR2 FQNNGV. The CDR3 is 16 residues long. The CDR3 spells CASSLGGATGQTEAFF. For the CDR3, the DNA is TGTGCCAGCAGCTTAGGGGGGGCGACAGGGCAAACTGAAGCTTTCTTT.

This clone was counted a few times. The gene calls are TRBV5-4 and TRBJ1-6; D unclear. With 6 bases removed from V and 0 bases from J, the gap between germline ends came to 10 bases. Germline values: CDR1 SGHNT, CDR2 YYREEE (reference sequence). This CDR3 comprises 15 residues. The CDR3 region has the DNA TGTGCCAGCACCCAAGCGAGCTCCTATAATTCACCCCTCCACTTT. This translates into CASTQASSYNSPLHF. Full variable domain (outside the CDR3, taken from reference TRBV5-4 and TRBJ1-6): ETGVTQSPTHLIKTRGQQVTLRCSSQSGHNTVSWYQQALGQGPQFIFQYYREEENGRGNFPPRFSGLQFPNYSSELNVNALELDDSALYLCASTQASSYNSPLHFGNGTRLTVT.

This clone has a handful of counts. This chain connects TRBV11-2 to TRBJ1-1; TRBD1 is a possible D gene (5 bases). The CDR3 totals 14 residues. Germline assignment: CDR1 SGHAT and CDR2 FQNNGV. With 4 bases removed from V and 5 bases from J, the gap between germline ends came to 14 bases. The CDR3 region is CASSSYRLGTEAFF. The CDR3 DNA follows: TGTGCCAGCAGCTCATACAGGTTAGGGACTGAAGCTTTCTTT.

This clone turned up a few times. J is TRBJ1-5 and V is TRBV19; D not certain. Germline CDR1 LNHDA, CDR2 SQIVND (reference sequence). The CDR3 contains 13 residues. V lost 5 bases to trimming and J lost 1 base, with 6 bases between them. CDR3 loop: CASSWASNQPQHF. In nucleotides, the CDR3 is TGTGCCAGTAGTTGGGCAAGCAATCAGCCCCAGCATTTT.

The genes are TRBV19 and TRBJ2-5; 9 nucleotides match TRBD2. Germline V gene sequence: CDR1 LNHDA, CDR2 SQIVND (reference sequence). The CDR3 is 16 residues long. V was pared by 3 bases and J by 2 bases, with 7 bases of the junction left unmatched. The CDR3 loop reads CASSIRLAAQQETQYF. DNA of the CDR3: TGTGCCAGTAGTATTAGACTAGCGGCTCAACAAGAGACCCAGTACTTC. The full variable domain, its missing parts supplied by reference TRBV19 and TRBJ2-5, is DGGITQSPKYLFRKEGQNVTLSCEQNLNHDAMYWYRQDPGQGLRLIYYSQIVNDFQKGDIAEGYSVSREKKESFPLTVTSAQKNPTAFYLCASSIRLAAQQETQYFGPGTRLLVL.

In its sample, this clone was seen a few times. The chain uses TRBV19 and TRBJ1-1; TRBD1 matches at 7 bases. The junction had 11 bases not matched to a gene; V was cut back by 9 bases and J by 4 bases. The germline V gene encodes CDR1 LNHDA and CDR2 SQIVND (reference sequence). The CDR3 contains 14 residues. CDR3 in amino acids: CASESLAGGTEAFF. Here the CDR3 DNA reads TGTGCCAGCGAGAGCCTGGCAGGGGGCACTGAAGCTTTCTTT.

This clone was picked up one time. This rearrangement joins TRBV4-1 to TRBJ1-5; 8 bases are shared with TRBD1. V lost 1 base and J lost 4; bases outside the gene matches: 0. The CDR3 has 14 residues. Germline V gene lookup returns CDR1 MGHRA and CDR2 YSYEKL. The CDR3 region is CASSQGQGNQPQHF. The CDR3 DNA reads TGCGCCAGCAGCCAAGGACAGGGGAATCAGCCCCAGCATTTT.

This clone was found a few times. The chain recombines TRBV19 with TRBJ1-5; D may be TRBD1 (5 bases). From germline, CDR1 is LNHDA and CDR2 SQIVND (reference sequence). The ends were cut back, 3 bases at V and 4 bases at J, with 10 bases in the middle. The CDR3 length is 14 residues. Here the CDR3 reads CASSIPGNNQPQHF. As DNA, the CDR3 is TGTGCCAGTAGTATTCCAGGGAATAATCAGCCCCAGCATTTT.

The gene calls are TRBV7-3 and TRBJ2-7; TRBD1 aligns across 10 bases. The CDR3 sequence is 17 residues long. The J segment lost 1 base and the V segment lost 2 bases, leaving 8 bases of the junction unmatched. The germline V gene encodes CDR1 SGHTA and CDR2 FQGTGA. CDR3 sequence reads: CASSLFGGTGVSYEQYF. CDR3 nucleotide sequence: TGTGCCAGCAGCTTATTCGGAGGGACAGGGGTGTCCTACGAGCAGTACTTC.

The rearrangement links TRBV15 to TRBJ2-2; TRBD1 or TRBD2 may be the D gene (5 bases each). The CDR3 is made up of 17 amino acids. CDR1 LNHNV and CDR2 YYDKDF come from the germline V gene (reference sequence). The ends were cut back, 0 bases at V and 1 base at J, with 12 bases in the middle. For the CDR3, the DNA is TGTGCCACCAGCAGAGATCGGAGGACAAAGAACACCGGGGAGCTGTTTTTT. It translates to CATSRDRRTKNTGELFF.

The V call is TRBV25-1, the J call TRBJ1-2; D is ambiguous. CDR1 and CDR2 (germline): MGHDK, SYGVNS. The V gene lost 3 bases and the J gene lost 2 bases, with 7 bases spanning the gap. The length of the CDR3 is 13 residues. CDR3 nucleotides: TGTGCCAGCAGTGACAGGAGAAACTATGGCTACACCTTC. Translation gives CASSDRRNYGYTF.

This chain connects TRBV15 to TRBJ2-1; maybe TRBD2 (5 bases). Germline assignment: CDR1 LNHNV and CDR2 YYDKDF (reference sequence). Trimming pared 3 bases from V and 12 bases from J, leaving 12 bases between. The CDR3 consists of 12 residues. The CDR3 region is CATSRDEGGQFF. The DNA of the CDR3 is TGTGCCACCAGCAGGGATGAGGGTGGGCAGTTCTTC.

This clone was seen once. The chain has TRBV30 and TRBJ1-5; D is unresolved. The CDR3 runs 13 residues. V gave up 0 bases and J gave up 3 bases, with 6 bases separating them. Germline V CDR1 and CDR2: GTSNPN, SVGIG (reference sequence). Written as DNA, the CDR3 is TGTGCCTGGAGTGTACCCCCCAATCAGCCCCAGCATTTT. Residues: CAWSVPPNQPQHF.

The chain joins TRBV18 to TRBJ1-1, with no clear D. Trimming took 3 bases from V and 0 from J, leaving 5 bases between them. The germline V gene encodes CDR1 KGHSH and CDR2 LQKENI. This CDR3 comprises 13 residues. The CDR3 loop reads CASSPKLNTEAFF. The DNA of the CDR3 is TGTGCCAGCTCACCGAAGTTGAACACTGAAGCTTTCTTT.

The chain carries TRBV7-2 and TRBJ1-3, with 10 nucleotides matching TRBD1. Germline CDR1 is SGHTA and CDR2 is FQGNSA. The CDR3 contains 17 residues. The V and J ends lost 5 bases and 7 bases, in that order; junction bases with no gene match: 14. The CDR3 DNA is TGTGCCAGCAGCAGAAACACGTACGGACAGGGGGGGAACACCATATATTTT. Translating gives CASSRNTYGQGGNTIYF.

In this sample, this clone turned up a few times. This chain joins TRBV6-1 and TRBJ1-1; D remains unclear. CDR1 MNHNS and CDR2 SASEGT come from the germline V gene. The CDR3 totals 14 residues. Trimming removed 4 bases at V and 1 base at J, with 10 bases between. This chain's CDR3 is CASSALHTNTEAFF. The CDR3 DNA follows: TGTGCCAGCAGTGCACTACACACGAACACTGAAGCTTTCTTT.

The V call is TRBV10-3, the J call TRBJ2-7; the match to TRBD2 covers 8 bases. The length of the CDR3 is 14 residues. CDR1 and CDR2 from the germline V gene are ENHRY and SYGVKD. V lost 4 bases to trimming and J lost 2 bases; unmatched junction nucleotides: 4. CDR3 loop: CAISVTSVTYEQYF. The CDR3 DNA reads TGTGCCATCAGTGTGACTAGCGTAACCTACGAGCAGTACTTC.

This clone was detected once. V is TRBV7-8 and J is TRBJ1-2; the D is unclear. V shed 9 bases and J shed 2 bases, with 13 bases lying between them. Germline values: CDR1 SGHVS, CDR2 FQNEAQ. This CDR3 has 13 amino acids. CDR3 sequence reads: CASTAGINYGYTF. In DNA, the CDR3 is TGTGCCAGTACCGCGGGGATAAACTATGGCTACACCTTC.

J is TRBJ2-1 and V is TRBV6-1; D might be TRBD1 or TRBD2, each matching 5 bases. Germline V CDR1 and CDR2: MNHNS, SASEGT. Deletions cut 0 bases from V and 9 bases from J, with 9 bases between. The length of the CDR3 is 13 residues. This chain's CDR3 is CASSEARGGEQFF. The CDR3 DNA reads TGTGCCAGCAGTGAAGCGCGTGGGGGTGAGCAGTTCTTC.

The chain recombines TRBV4-1 with TRBJ1-2, with D possibly matching TRBD1 (6 bases). Germline values: CDR1 MGHRA, CDR2 YSYEKL. Trimming cost V 1 base and J 6 bases, with 12 bases left between them. This CDR3 has 14 residues. The CDR3 sequence is CASSQVATGNGYTF. For the CDR3, the DNA is TGCGCCAGCAGCCAAGTGGCTACAGGGAATGGCTACACCTTC.

V gene TRBV7-3 combines with J gene TRBJ2-3; 8 bases are a match to TRBD1. V shed 5 bases and J 0 bases; nucleotides not matched to a gene: 4. Germline values: CDR1 SGHTA, CDR2 FQGTGA. The CDR3 is 15 residues long. CDR3 nucleotide sequence: TGTGCCAGCAGCACAGGACAGGGCAGCACAGATACGCAGTATTTT. The encoded protein is CASSTGQGSTDTQYF.

This sequence joins TRBV2 and TRBJ2-1, with TRBD2 matching over 12 bases. Unmatched junction bases numbered 7, after V lost 6 bases and J lost 4 bases. The CDR3 is 16 residues long. Per the germline V gene, CDR1 is SNHLY and CDR2 is FYNNEI. The CDR3 coding sequence is TGTGCCAGCAGCGTACTAGCGGGGGGTACGTACAATGAGCAGTTCTTC. This codes for CASSVLAGGTYNEQFF.

This clone was seen a handful of times. CDR3 loop: CASSLAGDEQFF. CDR3 coding DNA: TGTGCCAGCAGCTTAGCGGGTGATGAGCAGTTCTTC. The rearrangement links TRBV5-6 to TRBJ2-1; tentative D call: TRBD2 (6 bases). Germline lookup yields CDR1 SGHDT and CDR2 YYEEEE. Trimming removed 2 bases at V and 8 bases at J, with 8 bases between. This CDR3 contains 12 residues.